Below, 2 T cell receptor beta chains from the same sample are listed, as sequenced in a study of identical twins. Each CDR3 protein gets one entry after TCRdb re-called the 5' RACE reads with MiXCR. In the table there are some 440,000 distinct CDR3 sequences, roughly a quarter of which are singletons. Separately, the same data were catalogued under a study of T cells expressing NK-cell markers.

The sample comprised CD4+ T cells sorted from blood. All receptors derive from a woman aged 18-29 years in good health.

The J gene is TRBJ2-7, the V gene TRBV5-1; no firm D call. Germline V gene lookup returns CDR1 SGHRS and CDR2 YFSETQ. V lost 4 bases, J lost 6 bases, and 14 bases lay in between. The CDR3 sequence is 13 residues long. CDR3: CASSLHKDPEQYF. The CDR3 DNA sequence: TGCGCCAGCAGCCTACATAAGGACCCCGAGCAGTACTTC.

This clonotype turned up a few times. DNA of the CDR3: TGCAGTGCTTCTAGCGGGAGTAATGAGCAGTTCTTC. Residues: CSASSGSNEQFF. This rearrangement joins TRBV20-1 to TRBJ2-1; 10 positions agree with TRBD2. Trimming at V came to 5 bases and at J to 7 bases, leaving 2 bases not matched to a gene. Germline loops: CDR1 DFQATT, CDR2 SNEGSKA (reference sequence). The CDR3 covers 12 residues.